The 27 T cell receptor beta chains listed next were all sequenced from one sample in a study of circulating CD8 cells and anti-PD-1 response in melanoma. Four subsets defined by PD-1 and/or TIGIT were sorted from live CD3+CD8+TCRalphabeta+ cells. TCR libraries were prepared from roughly 14 ng of total RNA with the QIAseq Immune Repertoire TCR panel. MiXCR, run by TCRdb on the reads, gives a single entry per CDR3 protein. In the table there are over a thousand distinct CDR3 sequences, 10% to 11% of which are singletons. The material was CD8+ T cells from PBMCs, obtained at baseline or after one month of anti-PD-1 therapy (not recorded which). Every receptor here comes from a human donor with melanoma.

This clonotype is medium-sized by share. The chain links TRBV19 to TRBJ2-7; D gene ambiguous. The CDR3 consists of 13 residues. The germline V gene encodes CDR1 LNHDA and CDR2 SQIVND (reference sequence). V lost 5 bases and J 3 bases, leaving 11 bases between the germline ends. Here the CDR3 reads CASSAKLGYEQYF. Written as DNA, the CDR3 is TGTGCCAGTAGTGCAAAGCTCGGCTACGAGCAGTACTTC.

By frequency in the sample, this clonotype is medium-sized. V and J are TRBV2 and TRBJ2-1; no clear D. The CDR3 runs 14 residues. CDR1 and CDR2 from the germline V gene are SNHLY and FYNNEI. With 5 bases removed from V and 7 bases from J, the gap between germline ends came to 15 bases. The CDR3 reads CASSHTTERNEQFF. Here the CDR3 DNA reads TGTGCCAGCAGTCACACCACAGAGAGGAATGAGCAGTTCTTC. Together with reference TRBV2 and TRBJ2-1, the CDR3 gives the full variable domain: EPEVTQTPSHQVTQMGQEVILRCVPISNHLYFYWYRQILGQKVEFLVSFYNNEISEKSEIFDDQFSVERPDGSNFTLKIRSTKLEDSAMYFCASSHTTERNEQFFGPGTRLTVL.

This clonotype is labeled as medium-sized. This chain connects TRBV27 to TRBJ1-1, with a possible D match to TRBD1 (5 bases). V gave up 1 base and J gave up 5 bases, with 11 bases separating them. The CDR3 covers 14 residues. The germline V gene has CDR1 MNHEY and CDR2 SMNVEV (reference sequence). The CDR3 nucleotides are TGTGCCAGCAGTTTATATCAGGGATCGACTGAAGCTTTCTTT. Protein product: CASSLYQGSTEAFF.

This clonotype is labeled medium-sized. The rearrangement uses TRBV7-3 and TRBJ2-3; the D is unclear. V lost 4 bases, J lost 0 bases, and 11 bases lay in between. Per the germline V gene, CDR1 is SGHTA and CDR2 is FQGTGA. CDR3 length: 15 amino acids. CDR3: CASSSTGSSTDTQYF. Written as DNA, the CDR3 is TGTGCCAGCAGCTCGACGGGTTCTAGCACAGATACGCAGTATTTT.

By sample fraction, this clonotype is medium-sized (0.01 to 0.1%). The chain has TRBV5-1 and TRBJ2-7, with TRBD1 as a possible D gene (5 bases). Trimming took off 0 bases at V and 4 bases at J, with 11 bases between the two ends. The CDR3 is made up of 14 amino acids. CDR1 SGHRS and CDR2 YFSETQ come from the germline V gene. DNA for the CDR3: TGCGCCAGCAGCTTGGAAGGGGCAGGGTACGAGCAGTACTTC. Amino acid sequence: CASSLEGAGYEQYF.

This clonotype was counted between two and nine times. Possible read error: a much larger clone is one base away. This is likely a read error, given that the CDR3 carries no conserved phenylalanine or tryptophan at its end. CDR3 coding DNA: TGTGCCAGCAGCTTACTGACAGGGGCGGAAGATACGCAGTATTCT. Amino acid sequence: CASSLLTGAEDTQYS. V is TRBV7-3 and J is TRBJ2-3, with 8 bases identical to TRBD1. The germline gives CDR1 SGHTA, CDR2 FQGTGA. The CDR3 extends over 15 amino acids. Trimming at V came to 2 bases and at J to 5 bases, leaving 6 bases not matched to a gene.

In its sample, this clonotype ranks as medium-sized. This chain joins TRBV19 and TRBJ1-5; D perhaps matches TRBD1 (5 bases). CDR1 is LNHDA and CDR2 is SQIVND in the germline V gene (reference sequence). Trimming removed 5 bases at V and 6 bases at J, with 17 bases between. This CDR3 contains 15 residues. CDR3 loop: CASSPLLGGSQPQHF. CDR3 bases: TGTGCCAGTAGTCCTCTTTTGGGGGGGAGTCAGCCCCAGCATTTT.

By share of the sample, this clonotype is medium-sized. The V gene is TRBV29-1, the J gene TRBJ1-2; D unresolved. The germline CDR1 and CDR2 sequences are SQVTM and ANQGSEA. CDR3 length: 13 amino acids. Deletions cut 2 bases from V and 1 base from J, with 8 bases between. In nucleotides, the CDR3 is TGCAGCGTTGAAAGGGTACTTAACTATGGCTACACCTTC. Translated: CSVERVLNYGYTF.

Judged by abundance, this clonotype is medium-sized. The J gene is TRBJ1-1, the V gene TRBV27, with D uncertain. In germline, CDR1 is MNHEY, CDR2 SMNVEV (reference sequence). The ends were cut back, 5 bases at V and 3 bases at J, with 10 bases in the middle. This CDR3 comprises 13 residues. CDR3 protein: CASSLGPDTEAFF. The CDR3 DNA is TGTGCCAGCAGTCTCGGACCTGACACTGAAGCTTTCTTT.

This clonotype is large by share. This chain joins TRBV5-5 and TRBJ2-7; 7 bases agree with TRBD1. The CDR3 is 12 amino acids. V shed 5 bases, J shed 3 bases, and the junction held 2 bases outside the gene matches. The germline CDR1 and CDR2 sequences are SGHKS and YYEKEE (reference sequence). CDR3 loop: CASSGTDYEQYF. The CDR3 region has the DNA TGTGCCAGCAGTGGGACAGACTACGAGCAGTACTTC.

By proportion, this clonotype is medium-sized. The V gene is TRBV6-5, the J gene TRBJ2-3; D is perhaps TRBD2 (7 bases). Trimming stripped 4 bases from V and 1 base from J, with 18 bases between. Germline values: CDR1 MNHEY, CDR2 SVGAGI. The CDR3 contains 17 residues. CDR3 region: CASSSRGGGLGTDTQYF. CDR3 nucleotide sequence: TGTGCCAGCAGTTCCCGTGGGGGGGGGCTGGGCACAGATACGCAGTATTTT.

By proportion, this clonotype is hyperexpanded. V gene TRBV20-1 combines with J gene TRBJ2-3; D assignment may be TRBD1 or TRBD2 (6 bases each). Trimming left V 6 bases short and J 4 bases short, with 11 bases between. Germline V CDR1 and CDR2: DFQATT, SNEGSKA (reference sequence). CDR3 length equals 12 residues. The CDR3 coding sequence is TGCAGTGCCGGAGGGGGAGCAGATACGCAGTATTTT. Translation gives CSAGGGADTQYF.

By sample share, this clonotype is medium-sized. This chain uses TRBV19 with TRBJ2-3, with TRBD2 identical over 10 bases. Germline V gene data show CDR1 as LNHDA and CDR2 as SQIVND (reference sequence). The CDR3 length is 17 residues. Trimming removed 1 base from V and 0 bases from J; junction bases left unmatched: 4. The DNA for the CDR3 is TGTGCCAGTAGTATAGTCCTAGCGGGGGTTAGCACAGATACGCAGTATTTT. As protein: CASSIVLAGVSTDTQYF.

This clonotype is medium-sized. The J gene is TRBJ2-3, the V gene TRBV14; D may match TRBD1 or TRBD2 (5 bases each). V was shortened by 2 bases and J by 0 bases, with 21 bases between the two germline ends. The germline V gene has CDR1 SGHDN and CDR2 FVKESK. CDR3 length: 19 amino acids. The CDR3 region has the DNA TGTGCCAGCAGCCAATCGGGACGGTATCGGACATCTAGCACAGATACGCAGTATTTT. Translating gives CASSQSGRYRTSSTDTQYF.

V usage is TRBV7-3 and J usage is TRBJ1-1, with D uncertain. The CDR3 spans 14 residues. V lost 0 bases, J lost 6 bases, and 11 bases lay in between. Germline CDR1 SGHTA, CDR2 FQGTGA. The CDR3 DNA reads as TGTGCCAGCAGCTTAACCGGGAGGGTTGCTGAAGCTTTCTTT. This translates into CASSLTGRVAEAFF.

The rearrangement joins TRBV19 to TRBJ2-1; 9 nucleotides line up with TRBD1. Looked up from germline, CDR1 is LNHDA and CDR2 is SQIVND (reference sequence). V lost 5 bases, J lost 7 bases, and 9 bases stayed unmatched. This CDR3 spans 15 amino acids. The CDR3 DNA sequence: TGTGCCAGTAGTCGACGGACAGGGGAATGGAATGAGCAGTTCTTC. Translating gives CASSRRTGEWNEQFF.

Concerning this clonotype: The conserved phenylalanine or tryptophan normally closing the CDR3 is absent here, so this likely arose from a read error. This chain joins TRBV4-3 and TRBJ2-7; TRBD2 is a possible D gene (5 bases). Germline lookup yields CDR1 LGHNA and CDR2 YSLEER. The CDR3 is 16 residues long. CDR3 protein: CASSQEASGSSYEQYL. CDR3 DNA: TGCGCCAGCAGCCAAGAAGCCAGCGGTAGCTCCTATGAGCAGTACCTC.

This clonotype rates as large. The chain combines TRBV10-2 with TRBJ2-7; D call uncertain. The CDR3 covers 13 residues. Trimming removed 2 bases at V and 2 bases at J, with 7 bases between. In germline, CDR1 is WSHSY, CDR2 SAAADI. The DNA for the CDR3 is TGCGCCAGCAGTGAGGGGATTACCTACGAGCAGTACTTC. It encodes CASSEGITYEQYF.

Within the sample, this clonotype is large (0.1 to 1%). In DNA form, the CDR3 reads TGCGCCAGCAAGCTGGGACAATTGAACACTGAAGCTTTCTTT. This gives the protein CASKLGQLNTEAFF. V gene TRBV4-1 combines with J gene TRBJ1-1; a weak D match, TRBD1 (6 bases). Germline CDR1 MGHRA, CDR2 YSYEKL. The CDR3 runs to 14 residues. The ends were cut back, 7 bases at V and 0 bases at J, with 12 bases in the middle.

This chain connects TRBV24-1 to TRBJ2-1, with a tentative D call TRBD1 (6 bases). Germline CDR1 is KGHDR and CDR2 is SFDVKD. The CDR3 contains 14 residues. Trimming left V 0 bases short and J 5 bases short, with 7 bases between. CDR3 region: CATSDLGQNNEQFF. The CDR3 DNA sequence: TGTGCCACCAGTGATTTGGGACAGAACAATGAGCAGTTCTTC.

The rearrangement joins TRBV27 to TRBJ2-7; tentatively, D is TRBD1 (5 bases). V was pared by 0 bases and J by 1 base, with 10 bases between. Germline CDR1 MNHEY, CDR2 SMNVEV (reference sequence). This CDR3 spans 15 amino acids. In DNA, the CDR3 is TGTGCCAGCAGTTTATCGCCAGGGTCGTCCTACGAGCAGTACTTC. Translating gives CASSLSPGSSYEQYF.

This clonotype ranks as large. The rearrangement joins TRBV27 to TRBJ2-7; 8 nucleotides align to TRBD1. The CDR3 has 14 residues. CDR1 and CDR2 (germline): MNHEY, SMNVEV (reference sequence). V gave up 0 bases and J gave up 5 bases; unmatched junction bases: 3. The CDR3 nucleotides are TGTGCCAGCAGTTTATCAGGACAGGGCGACGAGCAGTACTTC. It encodes CASSLSGQGDEQYF.

This clonotype is medium-sized (0.01 to 0.1%). The chain joins TRBV19 to TRBJ2-2; 7 bases fit TRBD1. Trimming took 3 bases from V and 3 from J; bases not matched to a gene: 7. The CDR3 is 16 residues long. Germline CDR1 and CDR2: LNHDA and SQIVND (reference sequence). The CDR3 coding sequence is TGTGCCAGTAGTATGATAGGGGGCGAGGACACCGGGGAGCTGTTTTTT. It encodes CASSMIGGEDTGELFF.

By frequency in the sample, this clonotype is medium-sized (0.01 to 0.1%). The chain combines TRBV20-1 with TRBJ2-7; possible D gene TRBD1, 7 bases. There are 13 residues in the CDR3. The germline V and J ends were trimmed by 6 bases and 4 bases, with 16 bases remaining between them. The germline V gene encodes CDR1 DFQATT and CDR2 SNEGSKA (reference sequence). CDR3 amino acids: CSAPEGALYEQYF. The DNA for the CDR3 is TGCAGTGCCCCGGAGGGGGCCTTGTACGAGCAGTACTTC.

The genes are TRBV30 and TRBJ2-7; maybe TRBD1 (5 bases). The CDR3 has 13 amino acids. Looked up from germline, CDR1 is GTSNPN and CDR2 is SVGIG (reference sequence). V shed 2 bases and J shed 3 bases, with 11 bases lying between them. CDR3 amino acids: CAWSKGNGYEQYF. As DNA, the CDR3 is TGTGCCTGGAGTAAGGGGAACGGCTACGAGCAGTACTTC.

This clonotype showed up just a few times. The gene calls are TRBV20-1 and TRBJ2-3; D uncertain. The CDR3 contains 13 residues. The V end lost 6 bases, the J end lost 6 bases, and 16 bases lay between the germline ends. CDR1 and CDR2 from the germline V gene are DFQATT and SNEGSKA (reference sequence). The CDR3 sequence: CSAPVEFTDTQYF. CDR3 nucleotides: TGCAGTGCCCCGGTGGAGTTTACGGATACGCAGTATTTT.

By its share, this clonotype is medium-sized (0.01 to 0.1%). The chain employs TRBV24-1 and TRBJ2-2, with 9 bases fitting TRBD1. The CDR3 length is 19 residues. V shed 9 bases and J 0 bases; nucleotides not matched to a gene: 16. Germline CDR1 KGHDR, CDR2 SFDVKD. CDR3 nucleotides: TGTGCCACCTCGTCCATCGGGACAGGGACTATGACGAACACCGGGGAGCTGTTTTTT. Translating gives CATSSIGTGTMTNTGELFF.